Reported below is one T cell receptor (beta chain). Its target is unknown. CD4+CD25+CD127- Tregs, CD4+CD25- non-Tregs, CD4 and CD8 cells were sorted. This specimen belongs to a study of Tregs in tolerant kidney transplant recipients. For the study at large: The nonmyeloablative bone marrow transplants came from related graft donors, with transient mixed chimerism.

Only in-frame clones appear in the TCRdb table, and some are missing; sequencing was by immunoSEQ multiplex PCR. The table lists 50,000 to 75,000 clones, 75% to 90% of them singletons, with around 1.9% in the top ten. Overall study results and limits: Changing PCR primers prevented nucleotide comparison between some patients' samples.

The receptor was isolated from a human donor who received a combined kidney and bone marrow transplant. This specimen consisted of Tregs from blood, obtained before the transplant.

CDR3 loop: CSVELTDTQYF. DNA for the CDR3: TGCAGCGTGGAACTCACAGATACGCAGTATTTT. The genes are TRBV29-1 and TRBJ2-3; D call uncertain. The germline V and J ends were trimmed by 6 bases and 2 bases, with 6 bases remaining between them. CDR1 is SQVTM, CDR2 ANQGSEA, per germline. The CDR3 spans 11 residues.